The subject of this entry is one T cell receptor (beta chain). Original data processing: Estimates of nucleated cell counts were drawn from the amplification of reference gene primers. TCRdb's table, derived via immunoSEQ multiplex PCR, lists solely in-frame clones and lacks some. The V and J calls and clone size are taken from that table; D and trimming were inferred from the DNA. Of 30,000 to 40,000 clones listed, around nine tenths are singletons. Trimming cost V 4 bases and J 4 bases, with 12 bases left between them. The CDR3 covers 13 residues. The germline V gene has CDR1 SGHRS and CDR2 YFSETQ. These data belong to a study of blood T cell repertoires in COVID-19. The overall study: T cells, B-cell-depleted T cells, or PBMCs supplied cDNA or gDNA.

The chain uses TRBV5-1 and TRBJ2-7; D is unresolved. This sequence was found in a human donor in a cohort sampled during active COVID-19. Sequencing was performed on peripheral blood. CDR3 loop: CASSIESLYEQYF. The CDR3 DNA is TGCGCCAGCAGCATAGAATCTCTATACGAGCAGTACTTC.